This T cell receptor beta chain was identified during a study of T-cell reconstitution after alpha-beta-depleted transplantation in children. This clonotype was picked up many times. Unique molecular identifiers were built into the TCRbeta library. MiXCR was run by TCRdb on the PCR reads, yielding one entry per CDR3 protein. The table lists hundreds of thousands of distinct CDR3 sequences, 10% to 15% of them singletons. This TCR came from a male patient younger than 18 who had a stem cell transplant for acute myeloid leukemia, so the T cells may come from the graft donor. Specimen: PBMCs, mostly from graft donor cells, collected 360 days after TCRalphabeta/CD19-depleted stem cell transplant.

The CDR3 DNA is TGTGCCAGCAGTTCTCTAGCGGGAGGCTACGAGCAGTACTTC. This sequence encodes CASSSLAGGYEQYF. V usage is TRBV28 and J usage is TRBJ2-7, with 11 bases matching TRBD2. CDR3 length: 14 residues. J was trimmed by 3 bases and V by 4 bases; bases with no gene match: 2. CDR1 and CDR2 from the germline V gene are MDHEN and SYDVKM.